These 19 T cell receptor beta chains originate from one sample sequenced in a study of shared clonotypes between healthy human individuals. Measured with immunoSEQ multiplex PCR; TCRdb has only the in-frame clones, and not every one. The repertoire holds 950,000 to 1,100,000 clones, with about three quarters as singletons. The sample was memory CD4+ T cells sorted from blood. This sample's subset: CD45RA-negative fraction. Receptor source: a man aged 18 to 30 in good health.

The V and J genes are TRBV5-8 and TRBJ2-1, with TRBD2 matching 8 bases. J lost 10 bases, V lost 4 bases, and 16 bases had no gene match. The CDR3 is 16 residues long. Germline V gene lookup returns CDR1 SGHTS and CDR2 YDEGEE. The CDR3 is CASSREGEPAEGEQFF. The CDR3 region has the DNA TGTGCCAGCAGCCGGGAGGGTGAACCCGCTGAAGGGGAGCAGTTCTTC.

The chain joins TRBV11-1 to TRBJ1-4, with 10 bases that match TRBD1. The V gene's germline CDR1 is SGHAT and CDR2 FQDESV (reference sequence). J lost 8 bases, V lost 3 bases, and 3 bases had no gene match. The CDR3 consists of 14 residues. The CDR3 loop is CASSFGQGGEKLFF. In DNA, the CDR3 is TGTGCCAGCAGCTTCGGACAGGGGGGCGAAAAACTGTTTTTT.

This clone was seen repeatedly, ten times or more. The J gene is TRBJ2-1, the V gene TRBV7-9; D may match TRBD1 or TRBD2 (5 bases each). V lost 3 bases to trimming and J lost 7 bases, with 7 bases between them. The length of the CDR3 is 12 residues. From germline, CDR1 is SEHNR and CDR2 FQNEAQ (reference sequence). The CDR3 nucleotides read TGTGCCAGCAGCTTGGGGGTGAATGAGCAGTTCTTC. Translation: CASSLGVNEQFF.

The chain couples TRBV5-4 to TRBJ2-2, with a tentative D call TRBD1 (8 bases). The V end lost 4 bases, the J end lost 7 bases, and 20 bases lay between the germline ends. The germline CDR1 and CDR2 sequences are SGHNT and YYREEE (reference sequence). The CDR3 covers 16 residues. The CDR3 nucleotides read TGTGCCAGCAGCACTAGTAGACAGGGGAGGGGCGGGGAGCTGTTTTTT. Protein product: CASSTSRQGRGGELFF.

The chain carries TRBV5-6 and TRBJ2-7, with D possibly being TRBD1 or TRBD2 (6 bases each). CDR3 size: 16 residues. Germline V CDR1 and CDR2: SGHDT, YYEEEE. Trimming stripped 1 base from V and 5 bases from J, with 19 bases between. CDR3 nucleotides: TGTGCCAGCAGCTTGAATAGGGGGGATTACCCCCACGAGCAGTACTTC. Translated, it gives CASSLNRGDYPHEQYF.

This sequence joins TRBV6-5 and TRBJ1-3; D is possibly TRBD1 (5 bases). Germline-derived CDR1 and CDR2 are MNHEY and SVGAGI. V was pared by 4 bases and J by 2 bases, with 12 bases between. The CDR3 spans 15 residues. The CDR3 spells CASSSRGVPGNTIYF. The CDR3, as DNA: TGTGCCAGCAGTTCCCGAGGGGTTCCTGGAAACACCATATATTTT.

The chain combines TRBV15 with TRBJ2-1, with 7 bases matching TRBD1. The V gene's germline CDR1 is LNHNV and CDR2 YYDKDF (reference sequence). V dropped 0 bases and J dropped 9; count of bases not matched to a gene: 2. This CDR3 has 13 amino acids. CDR3 region: CATSRERGLEQFF. DNA of the CDR3: TGTGCCACCAGCAGAGAGAGGGGGCTTGAGCAGTTCTTC. Drawing the rest from reference TRBV15 and TRBJ2-1, the complete variable domain is DAMVIQNPRYQVTQFGKPVTLSCSQTLNHNVMYWYQQKSSQAPKLLFHYYDKDFNNEADTPDNFQSRRPNTSFCFLDIRSPGLGDTAMYLCATSRERGLEQFFGPGTRLTVL.

This clone was found once. This same CDR3 is encoded by further DNA sequences in the sample. CDR3 sequence (DNA): TGTGCCAGCTCGTTAGGGAGGAACACCGGGGAGCTGTTTTTT. Translated, it gives CASSLGRNTGELFF. The gene calls are TRBV18 and TRBJ2-2, with D possibly being TRBD2 (5 bases). The germline V and J ends were trimmed by 6 bases and 1 base, with 9 bases remaining between them. The CDR3 contains 14 residues. From germline, CDR1 is KGHSH and CDR2 LQKENI.

This chain links TRBV28 with TRBJ1-4; TRBD1 is a possible D gene (6 bases). Trimming took off 8 bases at V and 7 bases at J, with 11 bases between the two ends. Germline V gives CDR1 MDHEN, CDR2 SYDVKM. The CDR3 spans 12 residues. CDR3 loop: CASGDRREKLFF. The CDR3 DNA reads TGTGCCAGCGGTGACAGGCGTGAAAAACTGTTTTTT. Variable domain in full (rest from reference TRBV28 and TRBJ1-4): DVKVTQSSRYLVKRTGEKVFLECVQDMDHENMFWYRQDPGLGLRLIYFSYDVKMKEKGDIPEGYSVSREKKERFSLILESASTNQTSMYLCASGDRREKLFFGSGTQLSVL.

This chain links TRBV5-6 with TRBJ1-6, with 7 positions matching TRBD1. Germline lookup yields CDR1 SGHDT and CDR2 YYEEEE. Unmatched junction bases numbered 3, after V lost 2 bases and J lost 7 bases. The CDR3 is 14 amino acids. CDR3 sequence (DNA): TGTGCCAGCAGCTTAGGGACAGTGAATTCACCCCTCCACTTT. It is translated as CASSLGTVNSPLHF.

The chain recombines TRBV28 with TRBJ2-7; tentatively, D is TRBD2 (6 bases). The V gene lost 5 bases and the J gene lost 5 bases, with 22 bases spanning the gap. The CDR3 is 16 amino acids. Per the germline V gene, CDR1 is MDHEN and CDR2 is SYDVKM. The CDR3, as DNA: TGTGCCAGCAGTCCCGCTCTAGGGGAGGATAGTGACGAGCAGTACTTC. Its protein product is CASSPALGEDSDEQYF. Full variable domain (remainder filled in from reference TRBV28 and TRBJ2-7): DVKVTQSSRYLVKRTGEKVFLECVQDMDHENMFWYRQDPGLGLRLIYFSYDVKMKEKGDIPEGYSVSREKKERFSLILESASTNQTSMYLCASSPALGEDSDEQYFGPGTRLTVT.

With respect to this clone: The sample contains more than one DNA sequence encoding this CDR3. The V call is TRBV6-6, the J call TRBJ2-7, with TRBD1 as a possible D gene (6 bases). CDR1 is MNHNY, CDR2 SVGAGI, per germline (reference sequence). CDR3 length: 13 residues. V was shortened by 2 bases and J by 3 bases, with 8 bases between the two germline ends. CDR3 sequence (DNA): TGTGCCAGCAGTTACGGCAGGGGCTACGAGCAGTACTTC. Protein sequence: CASSYGRGYEQYF.

The chain couples TRBV7-8 to TRBJ2-7, with TRBD2 as a possible D gene (6 bases). The V end lost 5 bases, the J end lost 2 bases, and 10 bases lay between the germline ends. The V gene's germline CDR1 is SGHVS and CDR2 FQNEAQ. CDR3 size: 13 residues. The CDR3 nucleotides read TGTGCCAGCAGCCAAGCGGGTGCCTACGAGCAGTACTTC. Protein sequence: CASSQAGAYEQYF.

The rearrangement links TRBV2 to TRBJ2-5; 9 bases match TRBD1. The germline gives CDR1 SNHLY, CDR2 FYNNEI. This CDR3 comprises 14 residues. V lost 6 bases to trimming and J lost 5 bases; unmatched junction nucleotides: 7. The CDR3, as DNA: TGTGCCAGCAGAGACACAGGGGGCGGTGAGACCCAGTACTTC. Protein: CASRDTGGGETQYF. Combining the CDR3 with reference TRBV2 and TRBJ2-5 gives the whole variable domain EPEVTQTPSHQVTQMGQEVILRCVPISNHLYFYWYRQILGQKVEFLVSFYNNEISEKSEIFDDQFSVERPDGSNFTLKIRSTKLEDSAMYFCASRDTGGGETQYFGPGTRLLVL.

This chain links TRBV7-2 with TRBJ2-3; 9 positions match TRBD2. The ends lost 1 base at V and 2 bases at J; junction bases unmatched: 7. The CDR3 consists of 17 residues. Germline CDR1 and CDR2: SGHTA and FQGNSA. CDR3 nucleotide sequence: TGTGCCAGCAGCTTAGGTTTTGGCGGGGGGGTCACAGATACGCAGTATTTT. Translated, it gives CASSLGFGGGVTDTQYF. Variable domain in full (rest from reference TRBV7-2 and TRBJ2-3): GAGVSQSPSNKVTEKGKDVELRCDPISGHTALYWYRQSLGQGLEFLIYFQGNSAPDKSGLPSDRFSAERTGGSVSTLTIQRTQQEDSAVYLCASSLGFGGGVTDTQYFGPGTRLTVL.

This clone has only a few counts. The CDR3 region has the DNA TGTGCCAGCAGCGTAGGAGGGACAGGGAGTCTATCAGGCTACACCTTC. Translated, it gives CASSVGGTGSLSGYTF. The chain recombines TRBV9 with TRBJ1-2; 9 bases match TRBD1. Germline CDR1 and CDR2: SGDLS and YYNGEE. The CDR3 sequence is 16 residues long. Trimming took 0 bases from V and 8 from J; bases not matched to a gene: 11.

The chain links TRBV5-1 to TRBJ2-7, with 10 positions matching TRBD1. Germline lookup yields CDR1 SGHRS and CDR2 YFSETQ. CDR3 length: 15 amino acids. V shed 5 bases, J shed 3 bases, and the junction held 8 bases outside the gene matches. DNA of the CDR3: TGCGCCAGCAGTCGTTCGGGGACAGGGGTCTACGAGCAGTACTTC. It codes for CASSRSGTGVYEQYF.

A word on this clone: The sample contains more than one DNA sequence encoding this CDR3. J is TRBJ2-3 and V is TRBV10-1, with D tentatively TRBD2 (6 bases). This CDR3 comprises 14 residues. Germline V gene lookup returns CDR1 WNHNN and CDR2 SYGVQD (reference sequence). V was trimmed by 2 bases and J by 2 bases, leaving 8 bases between them. The CDR3 DNA is TGCGCCAGCAGTGAGGGAGGGCTCACAGATACGCAGTATTTT. This encodes CASSEGGLTDTQYF.

The chain is built from TRBV11-1 and TRBJ2-7; 8 nucleotides match TRBD2. The CDR3 spans 14 residues. CDR1 is SGHAT, CDR2 FQDESV, per germline (reference sequence). V lost 5 bases, J lost 6 bases, and 9 bases stayed unmatched. CDR3 DNA sequence: TGTGCCAGCAGCCCCCAAGCGGGAGCCGGCGAGCAGTACTTC. Translation gives CASSPQAGAGEQYF. The full variable domain, completed using reference TRBV11-1 and TRBJ2-7, is EAEVAQSPRYKITEKSQAVAFWCDPISGHATLYWYRQILGQGPELLVQFQDESVVDDSQLPKDRFSAERLKGVDSTLKIQPAELGDSAMYLCASSPQAGAGEQYFGPGTRLTVT.